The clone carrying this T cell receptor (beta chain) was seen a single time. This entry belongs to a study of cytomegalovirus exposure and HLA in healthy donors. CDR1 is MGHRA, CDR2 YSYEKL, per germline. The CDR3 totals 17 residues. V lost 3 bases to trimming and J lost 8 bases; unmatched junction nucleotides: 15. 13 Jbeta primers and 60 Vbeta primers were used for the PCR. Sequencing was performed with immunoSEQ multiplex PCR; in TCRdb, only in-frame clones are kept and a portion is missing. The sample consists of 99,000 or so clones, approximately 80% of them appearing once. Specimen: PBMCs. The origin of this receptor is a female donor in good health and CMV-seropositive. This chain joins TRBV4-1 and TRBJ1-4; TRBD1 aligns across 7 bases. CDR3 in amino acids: CASSHFVGGQDGEKLFF. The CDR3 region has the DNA TGCGCCAGCAGCCACTTCGTGGGTGGACAGGATGGCGAAAAACTGTTTTTT.